This T cell receptor beta chain was captured in a study of T cell changes during pregnancy in multiple sclerosis. V lost 1 base, J lost 2 bases, and 12 bases lay in between. In germline, CDR1 is SGHTA, CDR2 FQGNSA. This CDR3 region has 16 residues. Measured with immunoSEQ multiplex PCR; TCRdb has only the in-frame clones, and not every one. The sample carries 50,000 or so clones, 93% recorded once. The chain has TRBV7-2 and TRBJ1-5; possibly TRBD1 for D (5 bases). The source was peripheral blood, collected in the second trimester of pregnancy. This receptor was identified in a female donor with multiple sclerosis, enrolled in a pregnancy study. CDR3 coding DNA: TGTGCCAGCAGCTTAGTGGGGACTGGGGGCAATCAGCCCCAGCATTTT. Protein: CASSLVGTGGNQPQHF.